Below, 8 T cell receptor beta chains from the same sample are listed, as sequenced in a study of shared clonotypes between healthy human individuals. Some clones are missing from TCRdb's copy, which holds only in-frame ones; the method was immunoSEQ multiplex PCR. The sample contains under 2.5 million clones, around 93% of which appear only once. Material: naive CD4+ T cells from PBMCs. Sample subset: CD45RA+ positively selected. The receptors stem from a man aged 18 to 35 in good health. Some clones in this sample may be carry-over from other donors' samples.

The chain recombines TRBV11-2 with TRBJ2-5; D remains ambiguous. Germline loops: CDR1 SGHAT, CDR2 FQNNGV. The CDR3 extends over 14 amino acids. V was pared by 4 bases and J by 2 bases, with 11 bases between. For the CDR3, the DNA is TGTGCCAGCAGCTCAACCCGAGCTCAAGAGACCCAGTACTTC. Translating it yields CASSSTRAQETQYF.

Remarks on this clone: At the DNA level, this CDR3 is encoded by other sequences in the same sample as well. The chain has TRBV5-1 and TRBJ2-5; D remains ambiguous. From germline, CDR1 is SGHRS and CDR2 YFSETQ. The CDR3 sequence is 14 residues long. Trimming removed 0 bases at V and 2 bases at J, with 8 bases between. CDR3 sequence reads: CASSLVPDQETQYF. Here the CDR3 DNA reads TGCGCCAGCAGCTTGGTCCCCGATCAAGAGACCCAGTACTTC.

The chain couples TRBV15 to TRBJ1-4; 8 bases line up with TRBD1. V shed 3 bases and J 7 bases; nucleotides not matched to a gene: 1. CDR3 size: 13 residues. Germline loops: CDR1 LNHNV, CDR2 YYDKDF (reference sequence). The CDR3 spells CATSSTGGEKLFF. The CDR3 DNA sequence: TGTGCCACCAGCAGTACAGGGGGTGAAAAACTGTTTTTT.

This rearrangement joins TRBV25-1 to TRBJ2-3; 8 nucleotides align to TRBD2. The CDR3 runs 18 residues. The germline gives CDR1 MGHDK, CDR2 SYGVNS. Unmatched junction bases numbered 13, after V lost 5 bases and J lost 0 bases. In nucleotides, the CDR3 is TGTGCCAGCAGTCGCCCCGGGGTCGCGGGAGGAAGCACAGATACGCAGTATTTT. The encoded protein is CASSRPGVAGGSTDTQYF.

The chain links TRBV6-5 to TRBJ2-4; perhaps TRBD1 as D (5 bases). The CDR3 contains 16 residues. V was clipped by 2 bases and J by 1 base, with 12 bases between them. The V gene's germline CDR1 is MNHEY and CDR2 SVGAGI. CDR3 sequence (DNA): TGTGCCAGCAGTTACGCAGGGCTCGGCGCCAAAAACATTCAGTACTTC. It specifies CASSYAGLGAKNIQYF.

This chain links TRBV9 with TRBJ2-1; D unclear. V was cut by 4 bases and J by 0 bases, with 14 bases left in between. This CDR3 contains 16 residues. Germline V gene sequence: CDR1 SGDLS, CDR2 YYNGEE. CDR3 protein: CASSLGQARSYNEQFF. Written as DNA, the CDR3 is TGTGCCAGCAGCCTCGGGCAGGCACGCTCCTACAATGAGCAGTTCTTC.

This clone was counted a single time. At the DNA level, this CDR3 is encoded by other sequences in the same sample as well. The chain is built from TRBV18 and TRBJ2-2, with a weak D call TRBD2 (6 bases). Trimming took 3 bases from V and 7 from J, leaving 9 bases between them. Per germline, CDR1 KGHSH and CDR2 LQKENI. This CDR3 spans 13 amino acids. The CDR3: CASSPQGGGELFF. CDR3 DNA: TGTGCCAGCTCACCCCAGGGAGGCGGGGAGCTGTTTTTT.

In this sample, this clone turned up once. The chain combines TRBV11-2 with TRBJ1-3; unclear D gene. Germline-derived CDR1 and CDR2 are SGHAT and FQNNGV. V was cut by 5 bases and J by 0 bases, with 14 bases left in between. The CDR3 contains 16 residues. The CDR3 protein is CASSPGQPSSGNTIYF. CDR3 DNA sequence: TGTGCCAGCAGCCCCGGTCAGCCGAGCTCTGGAAACACCATATATTTT.